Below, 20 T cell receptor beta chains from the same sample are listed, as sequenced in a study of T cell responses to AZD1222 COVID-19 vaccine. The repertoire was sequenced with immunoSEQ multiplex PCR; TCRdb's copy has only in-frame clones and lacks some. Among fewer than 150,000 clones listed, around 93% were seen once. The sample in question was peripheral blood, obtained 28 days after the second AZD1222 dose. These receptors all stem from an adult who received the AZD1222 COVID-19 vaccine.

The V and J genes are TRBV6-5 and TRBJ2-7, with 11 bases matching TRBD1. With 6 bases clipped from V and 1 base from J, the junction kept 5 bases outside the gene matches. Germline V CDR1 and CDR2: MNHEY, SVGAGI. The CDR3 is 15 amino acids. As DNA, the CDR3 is TGTGCCAGCAGCCCGGGACAGGGGGTTTCCTACGAGCAGTACTTC. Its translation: CASSPGQGVSYEQYF.

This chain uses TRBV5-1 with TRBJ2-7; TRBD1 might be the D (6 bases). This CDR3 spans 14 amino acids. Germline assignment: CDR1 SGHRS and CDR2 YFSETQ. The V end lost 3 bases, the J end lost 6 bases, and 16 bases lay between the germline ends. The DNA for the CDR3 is TGCGCCAGCAGCTCGACAGGCCCTAGTCCCGAGCAGTACTTC. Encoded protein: CASSSTGPSPEQYF.

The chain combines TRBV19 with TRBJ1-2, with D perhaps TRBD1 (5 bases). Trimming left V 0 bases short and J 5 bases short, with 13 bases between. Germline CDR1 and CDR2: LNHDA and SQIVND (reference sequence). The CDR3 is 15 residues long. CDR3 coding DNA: TGTGCCAGTAGTATAGATTTGGCGACAGTTTATGGCTACACCTTC. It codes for CASSIDLATVYGYTF. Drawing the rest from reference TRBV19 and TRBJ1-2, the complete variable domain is DGGITQSPKYLFRKEGQNVTLSCEQNLNHDAMYWYRQDPGQGLRLIYYSQIVNDFQKGDIAEGYSVSREKKESFPLTVTSAQKNPTAFYLCASSIDLATVYGYTFGSGTRLTVV.

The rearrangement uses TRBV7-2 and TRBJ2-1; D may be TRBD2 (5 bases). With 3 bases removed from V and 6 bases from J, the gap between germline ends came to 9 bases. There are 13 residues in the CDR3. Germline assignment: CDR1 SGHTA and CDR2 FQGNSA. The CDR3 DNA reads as TGTGCCAGCAGCTTCACCAGCGGCAATGAGCAGTTCTTC. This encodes CASSFTSGNEQFF.

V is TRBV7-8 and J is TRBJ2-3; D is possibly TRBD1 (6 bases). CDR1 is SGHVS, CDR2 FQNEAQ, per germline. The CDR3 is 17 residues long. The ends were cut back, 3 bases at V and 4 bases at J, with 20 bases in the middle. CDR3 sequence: CASSLGSRQAPPDTQYF. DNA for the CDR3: TGTGCCAGCAGCTTGGGTTCTAGACAGGCCCCGCCAGATACGCAGTATTTT. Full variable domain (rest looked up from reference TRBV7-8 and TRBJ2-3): GAGVSQSPRYKVAKRGQDVALRCDPISGHVSLFWYQQALGQGPEFLTYFQNEAQLDKSGLPSDRFFAERPEGSVSTLKIQRTQQEDSAVYLCASSLGSRQAPPDTQYFGPGTRLTVL.

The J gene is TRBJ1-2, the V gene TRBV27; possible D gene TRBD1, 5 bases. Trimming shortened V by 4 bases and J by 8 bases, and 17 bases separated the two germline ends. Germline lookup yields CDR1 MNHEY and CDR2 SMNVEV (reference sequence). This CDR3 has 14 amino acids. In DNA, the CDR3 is TGTGCCAGCAGTTCAGTTTTAGCGGGGCCCGGCTACACCTTC. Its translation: CASSSVLAGPGYTF.

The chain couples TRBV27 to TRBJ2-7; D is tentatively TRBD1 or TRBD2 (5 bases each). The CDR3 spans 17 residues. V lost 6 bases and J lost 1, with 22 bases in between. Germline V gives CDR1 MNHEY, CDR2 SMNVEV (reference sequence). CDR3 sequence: CASSRAMVTGLSYEQYF. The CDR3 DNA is TGTGCCAGCAGCCGCGCAATGGTTACAGGACTTTCCTACGAGCAGTACTTC.

CDR3 DNA sequence: TGTGCCAGGATTAGGGGGAGCAGTGCCCGCGAAAACTTCTATGGCTACACCTTC. Its translation is CARIRGSSARENFYGYTF. The J gene is TRBJ1-2, the V gene TRBV21-1; the tabulated D call, TRBD1, remains unverified against the DNA. TRBV21-1 is recorded as a pseudogene. The length of the CDR3 is 18 residues.

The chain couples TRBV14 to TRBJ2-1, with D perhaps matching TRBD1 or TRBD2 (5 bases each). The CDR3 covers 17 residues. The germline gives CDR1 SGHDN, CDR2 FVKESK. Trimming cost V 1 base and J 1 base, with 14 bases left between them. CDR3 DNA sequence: TGTGCCAGCAGCCAAGGATGGGGGAGTGGTTCCTACAATGAGCAGTTCTTC. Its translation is CASSQGWGSGSYNEQFF.

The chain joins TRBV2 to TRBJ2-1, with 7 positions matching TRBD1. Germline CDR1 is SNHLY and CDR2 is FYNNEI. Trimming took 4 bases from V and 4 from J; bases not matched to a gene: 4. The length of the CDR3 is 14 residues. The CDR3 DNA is TGTGCCAGCAGTGGACAGGGTTATTACAATGAGCAGTTCTTC. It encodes CASSGQGYYNEQFF. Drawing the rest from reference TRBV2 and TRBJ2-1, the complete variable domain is EPEVTQTPSHQVTQMGQEVILRCVPISNHLYFYWYRQILGQKVEFLVSFYNNEISEKSEIFDDQFSVERPDGSNFTLKIRSTKLEDSAMYFCASSGQGYYNEQFFGPGTRLTVL.

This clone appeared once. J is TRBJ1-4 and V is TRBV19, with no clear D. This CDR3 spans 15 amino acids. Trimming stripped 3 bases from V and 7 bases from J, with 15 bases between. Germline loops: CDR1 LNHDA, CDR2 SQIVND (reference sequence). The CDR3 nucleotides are TGTGCCAGTAGTATTGCCGTGAGTGAGGGTGAAAAACTGTTTTTT. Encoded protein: CASSIAVSEGEKLFF.

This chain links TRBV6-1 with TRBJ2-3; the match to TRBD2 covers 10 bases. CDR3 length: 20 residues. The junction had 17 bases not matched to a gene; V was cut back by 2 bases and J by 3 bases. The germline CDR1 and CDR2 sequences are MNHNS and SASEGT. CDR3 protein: CASSERRMGAAGGPTDTQYF. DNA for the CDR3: TGTGCCAGCAGTGAAAGGAGAATGGGGGCAGCGGGAGGGCCTACAGATACGCAGTATTTT.

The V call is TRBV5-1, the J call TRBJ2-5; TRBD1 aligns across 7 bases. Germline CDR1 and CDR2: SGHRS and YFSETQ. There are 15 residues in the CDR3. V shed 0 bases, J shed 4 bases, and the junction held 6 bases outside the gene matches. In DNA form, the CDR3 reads TGCGCCAGCAGCTTGGGAGAGGGGGCCGGAGAGACCCAGTACTTC. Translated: CASSLGEGAGETQYF. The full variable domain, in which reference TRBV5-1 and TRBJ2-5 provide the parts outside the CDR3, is KAGVTQTPRYLIKTRGQQVTLSCSPISGHRSVSWYQQTPGQGLQFLFEYFSETQRNKGNFPGRFSGRQFSNSRSEMNVSTLELGDSALYLCASSLGEGAGETQYFGPGTRLLVL.

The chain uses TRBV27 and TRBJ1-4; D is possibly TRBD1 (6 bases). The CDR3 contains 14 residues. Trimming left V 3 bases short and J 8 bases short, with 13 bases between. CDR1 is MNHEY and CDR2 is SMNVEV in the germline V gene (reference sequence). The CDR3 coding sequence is TGTGCCAGCAGTTTGTGGCAGGGGAGGGAAAAACTGTTTTTT. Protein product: CASSLWQGREKLFF.

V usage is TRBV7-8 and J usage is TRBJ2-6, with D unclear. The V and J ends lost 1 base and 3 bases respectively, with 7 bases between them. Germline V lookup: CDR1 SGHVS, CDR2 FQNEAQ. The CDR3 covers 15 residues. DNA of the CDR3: TGTGCCAGCAGCTTAGGGGCTGATGGGGCCAACGTCCTGACTTTC. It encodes CASSLGADGANVLTF. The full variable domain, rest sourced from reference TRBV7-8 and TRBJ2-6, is GAGVSQSPRYKVAKRGQDVALRCDPISGHVSLFWYQQALGQGPEFLTYFQNEAQLDKSGLPSDRFFAERPEGSVSTLKIQRTQQEDSAVYLCASSLGADGANVLTFGAGSRLTVL.

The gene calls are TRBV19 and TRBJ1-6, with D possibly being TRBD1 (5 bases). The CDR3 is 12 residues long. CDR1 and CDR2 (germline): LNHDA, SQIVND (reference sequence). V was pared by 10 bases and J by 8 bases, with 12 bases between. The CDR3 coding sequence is TGTGCCACTCATCAAGGGGATTCACCCCTCCACTTT. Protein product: CATHQGDSPLHF.

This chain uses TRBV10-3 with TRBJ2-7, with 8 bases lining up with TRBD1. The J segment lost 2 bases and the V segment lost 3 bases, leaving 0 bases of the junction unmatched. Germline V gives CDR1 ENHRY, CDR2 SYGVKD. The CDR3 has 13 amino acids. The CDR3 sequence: CAISEQGAYEQYF. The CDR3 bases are TGTGCCATCAGTGAACAGGGGGCCTACGAGCAGTACTTC.

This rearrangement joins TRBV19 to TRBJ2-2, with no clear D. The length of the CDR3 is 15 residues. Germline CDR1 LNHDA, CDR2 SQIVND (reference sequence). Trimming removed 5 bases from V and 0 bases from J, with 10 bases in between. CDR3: CASSWTAPNTGELFF. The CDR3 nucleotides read TGTGCCAGTAGTTGGACCGCCCCGAACACCGGGGAGCTGTTTTTT.

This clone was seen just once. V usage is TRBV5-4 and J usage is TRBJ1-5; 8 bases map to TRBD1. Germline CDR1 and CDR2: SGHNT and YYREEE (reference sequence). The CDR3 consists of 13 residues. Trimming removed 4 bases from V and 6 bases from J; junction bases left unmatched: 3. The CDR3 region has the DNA TGTGCCAGCAGCGCGGACAGGGTTCAGCCCCAGCATTTT. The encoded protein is CASSADRVQPQHF.

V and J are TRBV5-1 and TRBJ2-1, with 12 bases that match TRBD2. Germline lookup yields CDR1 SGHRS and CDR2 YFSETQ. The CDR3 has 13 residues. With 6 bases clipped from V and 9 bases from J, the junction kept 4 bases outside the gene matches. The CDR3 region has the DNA TGCGCCAGCACTAGCGGGGGGGATGGTGAGCAGTTCTTC. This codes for CASTSGGDGEQFF.